This TCR beta chain was retrieved from a study of a mutant IDH1 vaccine in newly diagnosed glioma. Study-level background: Commencement of vaccination occurred 4-6 weeks following radiotherapy alone, or concurrently with temozolomide cycles.

To note about this clone: Antigen unknown.

Assay used: immunoSEQ multiplex PCR; TCRdb lists only in-frame clones, some missing. The table lists fewer than 90,000 clones, roughly 84% of them singletons. Time point described: week 35, safety follow-up. Each dose delivered 300 ug of mutant IDH1 20-mer peptide subcutaneously with imiquimod. Here the sequenced sample was PBMCs, taken from a glioma patient whose treatment included an IDH1 peptide vaccine. The sequence derives from a man younger than 35 with glioma.

CDR3 sequence reads: CASSLGSGAPYEQYF. The CDR3 bases are TGTGCCAGTAGTTTGGGTAGCGGGGCCCCCTACGAGCAGTACTTC. V and J are TRBV19 and TRBJ2-7; 8 bases agree with TRBD2. CDR1 is LNHDA and CDR2 is SQIVND in the germline V gene (reference sequence). This CDR3 is 15 amino acids long. The V gene end was trimmed by 5 bases and the J gene end by 2 bases; junction bases not matched to a gene: 8.